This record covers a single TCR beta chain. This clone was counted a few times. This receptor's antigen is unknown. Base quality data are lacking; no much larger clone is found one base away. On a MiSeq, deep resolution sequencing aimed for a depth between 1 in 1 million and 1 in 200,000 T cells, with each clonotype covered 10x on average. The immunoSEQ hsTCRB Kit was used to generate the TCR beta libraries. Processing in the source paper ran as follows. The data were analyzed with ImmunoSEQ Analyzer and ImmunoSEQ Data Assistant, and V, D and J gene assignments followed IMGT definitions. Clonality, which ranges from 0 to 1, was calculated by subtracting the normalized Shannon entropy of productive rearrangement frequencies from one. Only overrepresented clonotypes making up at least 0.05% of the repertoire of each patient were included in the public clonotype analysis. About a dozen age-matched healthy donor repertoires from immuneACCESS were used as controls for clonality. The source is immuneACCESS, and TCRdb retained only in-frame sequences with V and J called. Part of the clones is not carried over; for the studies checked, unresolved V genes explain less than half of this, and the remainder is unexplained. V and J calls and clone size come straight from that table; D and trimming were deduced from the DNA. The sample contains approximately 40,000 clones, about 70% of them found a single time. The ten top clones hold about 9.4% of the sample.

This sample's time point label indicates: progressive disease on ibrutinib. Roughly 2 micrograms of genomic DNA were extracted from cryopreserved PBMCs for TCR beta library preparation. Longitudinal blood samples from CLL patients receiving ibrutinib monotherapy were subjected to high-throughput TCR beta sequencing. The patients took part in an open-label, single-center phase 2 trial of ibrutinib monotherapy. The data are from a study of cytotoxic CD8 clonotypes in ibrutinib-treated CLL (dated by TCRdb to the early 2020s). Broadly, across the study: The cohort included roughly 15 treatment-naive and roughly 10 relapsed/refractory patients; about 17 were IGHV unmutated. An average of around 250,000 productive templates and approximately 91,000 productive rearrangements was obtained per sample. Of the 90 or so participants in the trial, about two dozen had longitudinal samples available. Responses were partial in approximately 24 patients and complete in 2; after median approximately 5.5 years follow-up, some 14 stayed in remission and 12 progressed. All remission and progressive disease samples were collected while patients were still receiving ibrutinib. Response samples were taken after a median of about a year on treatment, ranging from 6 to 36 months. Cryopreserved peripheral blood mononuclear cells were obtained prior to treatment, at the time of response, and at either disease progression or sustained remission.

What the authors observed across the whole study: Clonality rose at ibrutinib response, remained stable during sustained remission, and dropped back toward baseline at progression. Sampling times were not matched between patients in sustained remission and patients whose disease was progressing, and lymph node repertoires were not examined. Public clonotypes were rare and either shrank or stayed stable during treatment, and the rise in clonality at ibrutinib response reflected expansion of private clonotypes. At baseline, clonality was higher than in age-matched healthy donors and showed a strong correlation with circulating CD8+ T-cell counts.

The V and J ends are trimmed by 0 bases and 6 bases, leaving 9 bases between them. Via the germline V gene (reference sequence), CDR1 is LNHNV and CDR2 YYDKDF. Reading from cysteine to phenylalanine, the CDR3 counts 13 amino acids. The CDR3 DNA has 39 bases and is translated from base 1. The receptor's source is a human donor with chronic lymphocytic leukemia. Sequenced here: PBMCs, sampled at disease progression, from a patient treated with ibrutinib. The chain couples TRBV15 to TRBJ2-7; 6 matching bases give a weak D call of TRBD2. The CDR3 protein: CATSRDLEGEQYF. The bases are TGTGCCACCAGCAGAGATTTGGAGGGCGAGCAGTACTTC. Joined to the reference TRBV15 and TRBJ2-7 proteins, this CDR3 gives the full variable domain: DAMVIQNPRYQVTQFGKPVTLSCSQTLNHNVMYWYQQKSSQAPKLLFHYYDKDFNNEADTPDNFQSRRPNTSFCFLDIRSPGLGDTAMYLCATSRDLEGEQYFGPGTRLTVT.